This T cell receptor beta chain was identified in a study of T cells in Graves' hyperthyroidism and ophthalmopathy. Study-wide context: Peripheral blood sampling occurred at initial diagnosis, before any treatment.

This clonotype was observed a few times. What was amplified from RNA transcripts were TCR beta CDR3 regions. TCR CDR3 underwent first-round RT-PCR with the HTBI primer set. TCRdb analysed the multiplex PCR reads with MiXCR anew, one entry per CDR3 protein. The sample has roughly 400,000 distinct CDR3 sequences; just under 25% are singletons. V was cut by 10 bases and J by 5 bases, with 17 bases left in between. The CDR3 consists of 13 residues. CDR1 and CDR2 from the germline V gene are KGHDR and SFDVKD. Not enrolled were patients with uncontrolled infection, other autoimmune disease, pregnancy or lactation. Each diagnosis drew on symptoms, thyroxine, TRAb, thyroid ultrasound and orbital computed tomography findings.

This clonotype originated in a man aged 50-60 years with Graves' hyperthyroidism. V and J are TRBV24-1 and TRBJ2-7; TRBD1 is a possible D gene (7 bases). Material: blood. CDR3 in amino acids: CATSRGTADEQYF. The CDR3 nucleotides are TGTGCCACAAGCCGGGGGACAGCGGACGAGCAGTACTTC.